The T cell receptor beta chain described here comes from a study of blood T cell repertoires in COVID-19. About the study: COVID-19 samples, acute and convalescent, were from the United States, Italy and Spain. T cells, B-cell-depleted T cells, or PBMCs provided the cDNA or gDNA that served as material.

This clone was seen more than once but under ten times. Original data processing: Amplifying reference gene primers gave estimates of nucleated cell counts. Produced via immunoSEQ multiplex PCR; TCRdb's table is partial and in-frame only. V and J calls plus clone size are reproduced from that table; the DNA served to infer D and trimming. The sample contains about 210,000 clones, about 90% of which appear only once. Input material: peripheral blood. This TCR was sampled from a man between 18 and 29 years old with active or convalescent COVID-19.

CDR3 region: CASSDVRDNQPQHF. In DNA, the CDR3 is TGTGCCAGCAGTGACGTCAGGGATAATCAGCCCCAGCATTTT. The chain has TRBV2 and TRBJ1-5, with D possibly TRBD1 on 5 matching bases. Trimming removed 3 bases from V and 4 bases from J, with 10 bases in between. This CDR3 comprises 14 residues. Germline V lookup: CDR1 SNHLY, CDR2 FYNNEI.